The 5 T cell receptor beta chains in this list originate from one sample, sequenced in a study of blood T cell repertoires in COVID-19. Sequencing used immunoSEQ multiplex PCR; TCRdb keeps in-frame clones, though not all of them. The sample lists roughly 290,000 clones; 89% were seen once. The source material was peripheral blood. The receptors here all came from a woman between 55 and 75 years old with acute or convalescent COVID-19.

The CDR3 loop reads CATSDSTPTGKDNEQFF. DNA of the CDR3: TGTGCCACCAGTGATTCCACCCCGACAGGGAAAGACAATGAGCAGTTCTTC. The chain uses TRBV24-1 and TRBJ2-1, with 7 positions matching TRBD1. The trim removed 2 bases at V and 5 bases at J, leaving 11 bases unmatched. Germline values: CDR1 KGHDR, CDR2 SFDVKD. The CDR3 loop spans 17 amino acids.

This chain uses TRBV28 with TRBJ1-2, with TRBD1 as a possible D gene (5 bases). This CDR3 spans 14 amino acids. From germline, CDR1 is MDHEN and CDR2 SYDVKM. With 8 bases removed from V and 4 bases from J, the gap between germline ends came to 17 bases. CDR3 bases: TGTGCCAGCGGGGCGGAGCCCGTTGCCTATGGCTACACCTTC. Translation: CASGAEPVAYGYTF.

The chain combines TRBV6-5 with TRBJ2-3; 8 positions match TRBD2. Germline trimming cut 6 bases from V and 4 bases from J; bases unmatched to any gene: 3. In germline, CDR1 is MNHEY, CDR2 SVGAGI. The CDR3 totals 13 residues. CDR3 nucleotide sequence: TGTGCCAGCAGCCGGGAGGGTGCAGATACGCAGTATTTT. As protein: CASSREGADTQYF.

The V call is TRBV19, the J call TRBJ1-5; 9 nucleotides agree with TRBD1. J was trimmed by 1 base and V by 11 bases; bases with no gene match: 6. The germline CDR1 and CDR2 sequences are LNHDA and SQIVND (reference sequence). There are 14 residues in the CDR3. DNA for the CDR3: TGTGCCGGCGGGGGACAGGGCAGCAATCAGCCCCAGCATTTT. It is translated as CAGGGQGSNQPQHF.

The sample holds one count of this clone. This chain connects TRBV19 to TRBJ1-4, with a weak D call TRBD1 (6 bases). The germline V gene has CDR1 LNHDA and CDR2 SQIVND (reference sequence). V was shortened by 5 bases and J by 3 bases, with 13 bases between the two germline ends. This CDR3 is 15 amino acids long. The CDR3 protein is CASSGGGRANEKLFF. As DNA, the CDR3 is TGTGCCAGTAGTGGGGGCGGGCGTGCTAATGAAAAACTGTTTTTT.